This T cell receptor beta chain was identified in a study of cytomegalovirus exposure and HLA in healthy donors. Notes on this clone: What it binds is not known.

PCR amplification relied on 60 Vbeta primers (plus 13 Jbeta primers). Sequenced by immunoSEQ multiplex PCR; TCRdb stores in-frame clones only, minus some. This table holds roughly 130,000 clones, about 79% found once. Germline V gives CDR1 MGHRA, CDR2 YSYEKL. This CDR3 is built from 14 residues. Trimming removed 8 bases at V and 2 bases at J, with 13 bases between. Nominal health characterized the donors when sampled, though unrecorded immune exposures were likely. The study's findings and limits: Segments of the TCR beta V type were, in most cases, productive about 87% or about 30% of the time in an earlier analysis. In a later analysis, several top co-occurrence clusters appeared linked to parvovirus B19, influenza, CMV and Epstein-Barr virus. An analysis was carried out at a later point. It showed that HLA-associated TCR beta chains were more clonally expanded than equally common non-associated chains.

The sequenced material came from PBMCs. This receptor was identified in a woman between 18 and 29 years old in good health and CMV-seropositive. V usage is TRBV4-1 and J usage is TRBJ1-5; TRBD1 might be the D (5 bases). The CDR3 loop reads CASGVGGGNQPQHF. In DNA form, the CDR3 reads TGCGCCAGCGGGGTGGGGGGTGGCAATCAGCCCCAGCATTTT.